The 2 T cell receptor beta chains presented below share a single source sample, sequenced in a study of radiotherapy plus CTLA-4 blockade in lung cancer listed by TCRdb under 2018. The receptor library was made with the immunoSEQ multiplex PCR assay. The immuneACCESS repertoire file appears here via TCRdb, limited to in-frame rearrangements. These files lack a portion of the clones; in checked studies, under half of the deficit traces to unresolved V genes, and the cause of the others is not known. For this sample the table gives 25,000 to 40,000 clones, of which about 70% were detected only once. The ten largest account for around 4.5% of the sample. This specimen consisted of peripheral blood, obtained from a patient treated with radiotherapy plus ipilimumab. These receptors were collected from a human donor with non-small cell lung cancer whose response to radiotherapy plus ipilimumab could not be evaluated.

This sequence joins TRBV2 and TRBJ1-5, with 8 bases aligning to TRBD1. V lost 2 bases to trimming and J lost 5 bases; unmatched junction nucleotides: 8. The length of the CDR3 is 16 residues. CDR1 and CDR2 (germline): SNHLY, FYNNEI. The DNA of the CDR3 is TGTGCCAGCAGTGAATCCGTGACAGGGGTTTATCAGCCCCAGCATTTT. Protein product: CASSESVTGVYQPQHF.

This clone was detected only a few times. V is TRBV14 and J is TRBJ2-4; D possibly corresponds to TRBD2 (6 bases). Germline V gives CDR1 SGHDN, CDR2 FVKESK. The CDR3 has 16 amino acids. V lost 0 bases, J lost 0 bases, and 9 bases lay in between. CDR3 bases: TGTGCCAGCAGCCAAGAAGTCGGGGGAGCCAAAAACATTCAGTACTTC. Translating it yields CASSQEVGGAKNIQYF.